A single sample is the source of the 30 T cell receptor beta chains below, sequenced in a study of control samples from healthy donors and cancer patients. Sequenced by immunoSEQ multiplex PCR; TCRdb stores in-frame clones only, minus some. Among 150,000 to 200,000 clones listed, just under 95% were seen once. The sample comprised blood. The receptors originated from a middle-aged woman in good health.

This chain connects TRBV9 to TRBJ1-2, with 7 bases matching TRBD1. Germline V gene lookup returns CDR1 SGDLS and CDR2 YYNGEE. Trimming at V came to 4 bases and at J to 3 bases, leaving 6 bases not matched to a gene. There are 14 residues in the CDR3. In nucleotides, the CDR3 is TGTGCCAGCAGCACTCGACAGGGCGACTATGGCTACACCTTC. Residues: CASSTRQGDYGYTF.

This clone came up once. The rearrangement joins TRBV9 to TRBJ2-7, with TRBD1 matching 9 bases. The CDR3 has 15 amino acids. The J segment lost 6 bases and the V segment lost 0 bases, leaving 7 bases of the junction unmatched. The germline V gene has CDR1 SGDLS and CDR2 YYNGEE. The CDR3 DNA is TGTGCCAGCAGCGTAGAGGGACAGGGCGTCAGCGAGCAGTACTTC. Protein sequence: CASSVEGQGVSEQYF.

This chain connects TRBV3-1 (or the pseudogene TRBV3-2) to TRBJ2-1, with 9 bases aligning to TRBD1. The junction had 7 bases not matched to a gene; V was cut back by 4 bases and J by 6 bases. Germline lookup yields CDR1 LGHDT and CDR2 YNNKEL (reference sequence). This CDR3 spans 15 amino acids. CDR3 in amino acids: CASSPGQGRVNEQFF. CDR3 DNA sequence: TGTGCCAGCAGCCCGGGACAGGGAAGGGTCAATGAGCAGTTCTTC.

The V call is TRBV6-6, the J call TRBJ1-5, with D possibly being TRBD1 (6 bases). Between the trimmed V and J ends, which lost 7 bases and 3 bases, there was a span of 13 bases. Germline CDR1 is MNHNY and CDR2 is SVGAGI (reference sequence). CDR3 length equals 14 residues. The CDR3 coding sequence is TGTGCCAGCACCCCGGACAGTTCCAATCAGCCCCAGCATTTT. Amino acids: CASTPDSSNQPQHF.

The chain carries TRBV4-3 and TRBJ2-7; perhaps TRBD1 as D (5 bases). This CDR3 contains 15 residues. Germline CDR1 LGHNA, CDR2 YSLEER. The V end lost 0 bases, the J end lost 5 bases, and 14 bases lay between the germline ends. CDR3 region: CASSQDYQGINEQYF. The CDR3 region has the DNA TGCGCCAGCAGCCAAGATTACCAGGGTATCAACGAGCAGTACTTC.

The V call is TRBV25-1, the J call TRBJ2-5, with TRBD2 identical over 8 bases. The CDR3 totals 16 residues. Germline CDR1 MGHDK, CDR2 SYGVNS. V trimming: 1 base; J trimming: 5 bases; junction bases outside the gene matches: 9. CDR3: CASSESLREVRETQYF. The DNA for the CDR3 is TGTGCCAGCAGTGAATCCTTGCGGGAGGTTCGTGAGACCCAGTACTTC.

Concerning this clone itself: The identical CDR3 is also encoded by other nucleotide sequences in the sample. The CDR3 reads CASSLASGNTIYF. In DNA, the CDR3 is TGCGCCAGCAGCTTGGCCTCTGGAAACACCATATATTTT. The rearrangement links TRBV5-1 to TRBJ1-3; unclear D gene. V lost 0 bases and J lost 0, with 1 base in between. The CDR3 totals 13 residues. Germline V gene data show CDR1 as SGHRS and CDR2 as YFSETQ.

The rearrangement uses TRBV6-1 and TRBJ1-1; a weak D match, TRBD1 (5 bases). The V end was cut by 3 bases, the J end by 3 bases, with 8 bases between. The CDR3 is 13 amino acids. CDR1 is MNHNS and CDR2 is SASEGT in the germline V gene. CDR3 region: CASSDVGDTEAFF. Here the CDR3 DNA reads TGTGCCAGCAGTGATGTGGGGGACACTGAAGCTTTCTTT.

J is TRBJ2-3 and V is TRBV7-9; D is possibly TRBD1 or TRBD2 (5 bases each). Deletions cut 3 bases from V and 1 base from J, with 14 bases between. Germline V gene lookup returns CDR1 SEHNR and CDR2 FQNEAQ (reference sequence). The CDR3 sequence is 16 residues long. CDR3 sequence (DNA): TGTGCCAGCAGCTTTTGGCAGGGACCGGGCACAGATACGCAGTATTTT. It is translated as CASSFWQGPGTDTQYF.

The J gene is TRBJ1-3, the V gene TRBV6-6, with D tentatively TRBD1 (6 bases). CDR3 size: 13 residues. Germline CDR1 is MNHNY and CDR2 is SVGAGI (reference sequence). The germline V and J ends were trimmed by 4 bases and 4 bases, with 8 bases remaining between them. The CDR3 DNA sequence: TGTGCCAGCAGTTCAGGGGCAGGAAACACCATATATTTT. It specifies CASSSGAGNTIYF.

V is TRBV19 and J is TRBJ1-5, with D uncertain. Trimming took off 8 bases at V and 0 bases at J, with 11 bases between the two ends. Germline CDR1 LNHDA, CDR2 SQIVND (reference sequence). The CDR3 has 14 amino acids. This CDR3 is CASGGRRSNQPQHF. CDR3 nucleotide sequence: TGTGCCAGTGGAGGGCGACGTAGCAATCAGCCCCAGCATTTT.

The rearrangement joins TRBV11-2 to TRBJ2-7, with a possible D match to TRBD1 (6 bases). Looked up from germline, CDR1 is SGHAT and CDR2 is FQNNGV. With 3 bases removed from V and 3 bases from J, the gap between germline ends came to 9 bases. CDR3 length: 13 amino acids. The CDR3 region is CASSLQQGYEQYF. Here the CDR3 DNA reads TGTGCCAGCAGCTTGCAACAGGGCTACGAGCAGTACTTC. Variable domain in full (rest from reference TRBV11-2 and TRBJ2-7): EAGVAQSPRYKIIEKRQSVAFWCNPISGHATLYWYQQILGQGPKLLIQFQNNGVVDDSQLPKDRFSAERLKGVDSTLKIQPAKLEDSAVYLCASSLQQGYEQYFGPGTRLTVT.

The chain's CDR3 is CASRADPTNEKLFF. CDR3 DNA: TGCGCCAGCAGAGCCGACCCAACTAATGAAAAACTGTTTTTT. The chain has TRBV4-3 and TRBJ1-4; D remains unclear. Trimming stripped 6 bases from V and 0 bases from J, with 8 bases between. There are 14 residues in the CDR3. Germline V lookup: CDR1 LGHNA, CDR2 YSLEER.

J is TRBJ1-6 and V is TRBV18; D unclear. Trimming removed 3 bases from V and 7 bases from J, with 4 bases in between. The CDR3 runs to 12 residues. Germline V gene data show CDR1 as KGHSH and CDR2 as LQKENI. Here the CDR3 reads CASSPANSPLHF. The CDR3 coding sequence is TGTGCCAGCTCACCGGCGAATTCACCCCTCCACTTT.

This clone has only one observation. This sequence joins TRBV15 and TRBJ2-3; D remains unclear. Trimming pared 3 bases from V and 2 bases from J, leaving 9 bases between. This CDR3 spans 14 amino acids. Germline V CDR1 and CDR2: LNHNV, YYDKDF (reference sequence). CDR3 sequence reads: CATSSRRNTDTQYF. CDR3 DNA: TGTGCCACCAGCAGTCGCAGGAACACAGATACGCAGTATTTT. Filled out from reference TRBV15 and TRBJ2-3, the complete variable domain reads DAMVIQNPRYQVTQFGKPVTLSCSQTLNHNVMYWYQQKSSQAPKLLFHYYDKDFNNEADTPDNFQSRRPNTSFCFLDIRSPGLGDTAMYLCATSSRRNTDTQYFGPGTRLTVL.

The chain has TRBV18 and TRBJ2-7, with 7 bases aligning to TRBD1. The V segment lost 4 bases and the J segment 2 bases; nucleotides outside the gene matches: 5. Germline V gene data show CDR1 as KGHSH and CDR2 as LQKENI. The CDR3 is 14 residues long. CDR3 sequence: CASSQGAQTYEQYF. CDR3 sequence (DNA): TGTGCCAGCTCACAGGGGGCCCAGACCTACGAGCAGTACTTC.

This chain joins TRBV4-3 and TRBJ2-7; 8 bases are shared with TRBD2. With V trimmed by 2 bases and J by 5 bases, 8 bases remained unmatched. CDR1 and CDR2 from the germline V gene are LGHNA and YSLEER. The CDR3 consists of 15 residues. CDR3 protein: CASSQSSGRWNEQYF. CDR3 nucleotide sequence: TGCGCCAGCAGCCAATCGAGCGGGAGATGGAACGAGCAGTACTTC.

The chain employs TRBV28 and TRBJ2-7; TRBD1 matches at 7 bases. The CDR3 consists of 16 residues. CDR1 MDHEN and CDR2 SYDVKM come from the germline V gene. Germline trimming cut 4 bases from V and 2 bases from J; bases unmatched to any gene: 11. CDR3 amino acids: CASSSNRDRHTYEQYF. The CDR3 DNA sequence: TGTGCCAGCAGTTCAAACCGGGACAGACATACCTACGAGCAGTACTTC.

CDR3 residues: CASSQGRSNQPQHF. DNA of the CDR3: TGTGCCAGCAGCCAAGGACGGAGCAATCAGCCCCAGCATTTT. The chain carries TRBV4-2 and TRBJ1-5; no firm D call. Per the germline V gene, CDR1 is LGHNA and CDR2 is YNFKEQ. Trimming left V 1 base short and J 1 base short, with 5 bases between. The CDR3 is 14 residues long.

The V gene is TRBV12-3 or TRBV12-4, the J gene TRBJ2-7, with D possibly being TRBD1 (6 bases). V lost 6 bases to trimming and J lost 7 bases, with 16 bases between them. The CDR3 runs 13 residues. CDR3 DNA sequence: TGTGCCAGCAGCCGACAGGATATGTGGGAGCAGTACTTC. This gives the protein CASSRQDMWEQYF.

The V call is TRBV13, the J call TRBJ1-3; D gene ambiguous. From germline, CDR1 is PRHDT and CDR2 FYEKMQ (reference sequence). V was cut by 5 bases and J by 4 bases, with 6 bases left in between. The CDR3 sequence is 12 residues long. CDR3 residues: CASSRQGNTIYF. DNA of the CDR3: TGTGCCAGCAGCCGCCAAGGAAACACCATATATTTT.

The chain links TRBV7-2 to TRBJ1-3; TRBD1 agrees at 7 bases. CDR3 length equals 15 residues. Trimming took 5 bases from V and 1 from J; bases not matched to a gene: 5. Germline V gene data show CDR1 as SGHTA and CDR2 as FQGNSA. The CDR3 DNA reads TGTGCCAGCAGCGCGACAGGGAGGTCTGGAAACACCATATATTTT. The encoded protein is CASSATGRSGNTIYF.

This chain uses TRBV6-1 with TRBJ1-4; D might be TRBD1 (5 bases). Germline loops: CDR1 MNHNS, CDR2 SASEGT. V lost 4 bases and J lost 8, with 23 bases in between. The CDR3 contains 17 residues. The DNA of the CDR3 is TGTGCCAGCAGTGGGGGGGGTTCAGGCCGCGGATGGGAAAAACTGTTTTTT. Protein product: CASSGGGSGRGWEKLFF.

CDR3 nucleotide sequence: TGTGCCAGCAGCTCAATGACTAGCGGGAGGATGGAGCAGTTCTTC. Translated: CASSSMTSGRMEQFF. The rearrangement uses TRBV7-8 and TRBJ2-1; 13 bases align to TRBD2. The CDR3 totals 15 residues. Germline CDR1 is SGHVS and CDR2 is FQNEAQ. The trim removed 4 bases at V and 10 bases at J, leaving 7 bases unmatched.

The chain uses TRBV15 and TRBJ2-5; 11 nucleotides align to TRBD1. The length of the CDR3 is 15 residues. J was trimmed by 5 bases and V by 5 bases; bases with no gene match: 7. CDR1 and CDR2 (germline): LNHNV, YYDKDF (reference sequence). The CDR3 sequence: CATSVRTGGLETQYF. The CDR3 DNA reads TGTGCCACCAGCGTCCGGACAGGGGGCTTGGAGACCCAGTACTTC.

The chain carries TRBV11-2 and TRBJ2-1, with 14 bases lining up with TRBD2. Germline CDR1 and CDR2: SGHAT and FQNNGV. The CDR3 covers 16 residues. With 3 bases clipped from V and 4 bases from J, the junction kept 2 bases outside the gene matches. The CDR3 is CASSFGTSGSYNEQFF. CDR3 bases: TGTGCCAGCAGCTTCGGGACTAGCGGGAGTTACAATGAGCAGTTCTTC.

V is TRBV5-1 and J is TRBJ2-1; TRBD2 aligns across 7 bases. The CDR3 is 15 residues long. Germline CDR1 is SGHRS and CDR2 is YFSETQ. V lost 4 bases to trimming and J lost 3 bases; unmatched junction nucleotides: 7. The CDR3 protein is CASSETSRGYNEQFF. In DNA form, the CDR3 reads TGCGCCAGCAGCGAGACTAGCCGAGGCTACAATGAGCAGTTCTTC. The full variable domain, its missing parts supplied by reference TRBV5-1 and TRBJ2-1, is KAGVTQTPRYLIKTRGQQVTLSCSPISGHRSVSWYQQTPGQGLQFLFEYFSETQRNKGNFPGRFSGRQFSNSRSEMNVSTLELGDSALYLCASSETSRGYNEQFFGPGTRLTVL.

This chain joins TRBV2 and TRBJ1-1; D is uncertain. V was cut by 1 base and J by 2 bases, with 11 bases left in between. Germline V CDR1 and CDR2: SNHLY, FYNNEI. CDR3 length: 15 amino acids. The CDR3 coding sequence is TGTGCCAGCAGTGAAGTTGGCGTCCCTAACACTGAAGCTTTCTTT. This encodes CASSEVGVPNTEAFF.

The chain recombines TRBV4-3 with TRBJ2-3; 10 bases match TRBD2. This CDR3 has 15 amino acids. Unmatched junction bases numbered 2, after V lost 2 bases and J lost 3 bases. The germline CDR1 and CDR2 sequences are LGHNA and YSLEER. CDR3 coding DNA: TGCGCCAGCAGCCAAATAGCGGGGGGTACAGATACGCAGTATTTT. It yields the protein CASSQIAGGTDTQYF.

The chain joins TRBV6-6 to TRBJ1-5, with D possibly TRBD1 on 5 matching bases. The V gene's germline CDR1 is MNHNY and CDR2 SVGAGI (reference sequence). Trimming left V 4 bases short and J 3 bases short, with 10 bases between. The length of the CDR3 is 14 residues. The CDR3, as DNA: TGTGCCAGCAGTTCAGCGGGGACCAATCAGCCCCAGCATTTT. This sequence encodes CASSSAGTNQPQHF.